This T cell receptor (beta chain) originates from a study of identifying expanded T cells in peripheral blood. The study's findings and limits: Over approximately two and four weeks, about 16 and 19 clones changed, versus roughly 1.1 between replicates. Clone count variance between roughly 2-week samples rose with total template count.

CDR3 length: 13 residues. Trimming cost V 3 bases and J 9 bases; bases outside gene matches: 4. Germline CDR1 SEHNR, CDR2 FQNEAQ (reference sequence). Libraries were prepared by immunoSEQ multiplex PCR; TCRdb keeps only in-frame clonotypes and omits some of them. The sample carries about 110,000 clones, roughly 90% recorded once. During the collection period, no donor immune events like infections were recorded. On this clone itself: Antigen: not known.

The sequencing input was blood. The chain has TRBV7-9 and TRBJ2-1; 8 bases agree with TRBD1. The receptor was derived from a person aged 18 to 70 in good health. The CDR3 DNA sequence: TGTGCCAGCAGCTTGGGACAGGAGGCTGAGCAGTTCTTC. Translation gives CASSLGQEAEQFF.